This T cell receptor beta chain comes out of a study of blood T cell repertoires in COVID-19. Across the study: Acute and convalescent COVID-19 specimens originated in the United States, Italy and Spain. T cells, B-cell-depleted T cells, or PBMCs supplied cDNA or gDNA.

Original analysis: Amplification of reference gene primers was used by the study to estimate nucleated cell counts. Produced via immunoSEQ multiplex PCR; TCRdb's table is partial and in-frame only. The V and J calls and clone size come from that table; D and trimming were worked out from the DNA. The repertoire holds 300,000 to 350,000 clones, around 85% seen once, with approximately 4.6% in the top ten. Residents of about two dozen US areas, aged about 18 to 95 years, made up the participants. Unmatched junction bases numbered 8, after V lost 6 bases and J lost 3 bases. This CDR3 comprises 15 residues. CDR1 and CDR2 from the germline V gene are SGDLS and YYNGEE. This clone has a handful of counts.

This chain uses TRBV9 with TRBJ1-3; TRBD1 agrees at 8 bases. The sequencing input was PBMCs or T cells enriched from blood (not recorded which). This receptor was identified in a woman aged 40 to 49 with acute COVID-19. The CDR3 sequence: CASTPGGFGGNTIYF. CDR3 bases: TGTGCCAGCACCCCAGGGGGCTTTGGTGGAAACACCATATATTTT.